This T cell receptor (beta chain) was sequenced during a study of circulating and synovial CD4+ cells in juvenile arthritis. Study-level points and caveats: CPL and bulk CD4 samples differed at least tenfold in T cell genomes.

Points on this clone: Its matching antigen is unknown.

The table came from immunoSEQ multiplex PCR; TCRdb's copy has only in-frame clones and leaves some out. The data show approximately 36,000 clones, around 96% seen once. The origin of this receptor is a human donor with juvenile idiopathic arthritis. Sequenced: CD4+ T cells from blood.

The CDR3 reads CASSGAGVSNTEAFF. Written as DNA, the CDR3 is TGTGCCAGCAGCGGGGCAGGGGTTTCGAACACTGAAGCTTTCTTT. The chain couples TRBV6-5 to TRBJ1-1; perhaps TRBD1 as D (6 bases). Trimming removed 6 bases at V and 1 base at J, with 15 bases between. Germline values: CDR1 MNHEY, CDR2 SVGAGI. The CDR3 is 15 amino acids.